This section outlines one TCR beta chain sequence together with its context. What it recognizes is unknown. Extracted RNA was reverse transcribed into cDNA, the sequencing template. Assay used: immunoSEQ multiplex PCR; TCRdb lists only in-frame clones, some missing. The table lists approximately 150,000 clones, 62% of them singletons. The data stem from a study of CD8+ T cells in alopecia areata. The CDR3 is made up of 15 amino acids. V lost 5 bases and J lost 3, with 13 bases in between. Germline V gene sequence: CDR1 SGHVS, CDR2 FNYEAQ. Study outcomes and limitations: Patients displayed less clarity in TCR sharing than mice, a finding possibly related to HLA. Normal skin's resident alphabeta T cells are also sequenced in scalp samples. An increase in clonality over normal scalp was evident in lesional scalp, especially alopecia totalis/universalis.

The gene calls are TRBV7-6 and TRBJ2-2, with a possible D match to TRBD2 (5 bases). What was sequenced was CD8+ T cells sorted from blood. The TCR comes from a human donor in good health. Here the CDR3 reads CASSRKRTDTGELFF. The CDR3 bases are TGTGCCAGCAGCAGAAAGCGGACCGACACCGGGGAGCTGTTTTTT.